This T cell receptor beta chain is drawn from a study of shared clonotypes between healthy human individuals. Clones were read by immunoSEQ multiplex PCR, and TCRdb kept only the in-frame ones, dropping some. In the table there are over 1.4 million clones, 96% of which are singletons. This CDR3 is 15 amino acids long. Germline lookup yields CDR1 SGHVS and CDR2 FQNEAQ. V lost 5 bases and J lost 10; bases outside the gene matches: 13. This chain links TRBV7-8 with TRBJ2-1; TRBD2 matches at 8 bases. The source material was naive CD4+ T cells sorted from blood. Subset here: CD45RA+ positively selected. The clonotype was recovered from a man aged 30 to 45 in good health. CDR3 region: CASSAVLTGGSEQFF. The CDR3 coding sequence is TGTGCCAGCAGCGCCGTACTAACGGGAGGGAGCGAGCAGTTCTTC. Filled out from reference TRBV7-8 and TRBJ2-1, the complete variable domain reads GAGVSQSPRYKVAKRGQDVALRCDPISGHVSLFWYQQALGQGPEFLTYFQNEAQLDKSGLPSDRFFAERPEGSVSTLKIQRTQQEDSAVYLCASSAVLTGGSEQFFGPGTRLTVL.